This T cell receptor beta chain originates from a study of cytomegalovirus exposure and HLA in healthy donors. About the research overall: Samples from HLA-typed donors yielded about 85 million unique TCRs in an early data release. General study findings and limits: The investigators catalogued 150 to 200 TCR beta chains as cytomegalovirus-associated. In a later analysis, V- and J-gene trimming of beta chains associated with a DCLRE1C missense variant, replicated independently. Earlier analysis found most TCR beta V segments productive about 90% or about 30% of the time.

Germline assignment: CDR1 LNHDA and CDR2 SQIVND (reference sequence). CDR3 length: 17 amino acids. V was clipped by 8 bases and J by 4 bases; unmatched bases: 11. The PCR had 60 Vbeta and 13 Jbeta primers. Sequenced by immunoSEQ multiplex PCR; TCRdb stores in-frame clones only, minus some. The sample consists of around 100,000 clones, roughly 70% of them appearing once. As for this clone: What it binds is not known.

This receptor was taken from a man aged 40-49 years in good health and CMV-seropositive. V usage is TRBV19 and J usage is TRBJ2-3; TRBD2 aligns across 14 bases. Sample: PBMCs. CDR3 amino acids: CASDSPGLAGAADTQYF. The DNA for the CDR3 is TGTGCCAGTGACTCCCCGGGACTAGCGGGAGCGGCAGATACGCAGTATTTT.